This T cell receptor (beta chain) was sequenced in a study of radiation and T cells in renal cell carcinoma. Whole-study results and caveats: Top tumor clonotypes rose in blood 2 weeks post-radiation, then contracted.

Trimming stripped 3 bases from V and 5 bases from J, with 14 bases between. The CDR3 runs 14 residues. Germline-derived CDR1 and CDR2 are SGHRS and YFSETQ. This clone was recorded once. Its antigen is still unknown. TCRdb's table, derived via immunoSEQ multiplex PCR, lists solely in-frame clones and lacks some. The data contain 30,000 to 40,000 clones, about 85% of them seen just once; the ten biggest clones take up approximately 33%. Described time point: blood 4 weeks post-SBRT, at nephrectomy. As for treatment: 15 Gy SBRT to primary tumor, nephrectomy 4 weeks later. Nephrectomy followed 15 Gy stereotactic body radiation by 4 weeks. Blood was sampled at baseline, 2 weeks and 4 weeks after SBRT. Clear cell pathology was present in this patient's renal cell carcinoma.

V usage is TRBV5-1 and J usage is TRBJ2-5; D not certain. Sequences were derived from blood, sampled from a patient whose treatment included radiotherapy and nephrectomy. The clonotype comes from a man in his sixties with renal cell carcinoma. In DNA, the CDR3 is TGCGCCAGCAGCTATGAACCCAACTCGGAGACCCAGTACTTC. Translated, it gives CASSYEPNSETQYF.